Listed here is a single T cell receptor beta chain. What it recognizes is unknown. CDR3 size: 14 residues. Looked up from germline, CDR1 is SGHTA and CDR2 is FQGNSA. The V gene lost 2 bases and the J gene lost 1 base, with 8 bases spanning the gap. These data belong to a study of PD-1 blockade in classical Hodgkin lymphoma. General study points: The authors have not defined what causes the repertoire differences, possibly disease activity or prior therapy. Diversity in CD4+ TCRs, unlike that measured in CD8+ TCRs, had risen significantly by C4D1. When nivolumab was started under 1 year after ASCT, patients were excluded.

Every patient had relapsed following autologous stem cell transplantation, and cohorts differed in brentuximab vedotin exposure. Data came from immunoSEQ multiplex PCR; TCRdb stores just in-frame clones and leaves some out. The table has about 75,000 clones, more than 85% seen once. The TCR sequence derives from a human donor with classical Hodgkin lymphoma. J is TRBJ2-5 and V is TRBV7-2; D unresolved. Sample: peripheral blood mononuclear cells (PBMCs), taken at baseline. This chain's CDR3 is CASSLKDSQETQYF. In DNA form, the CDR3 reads TGTGCCAGCAGCTTAAAGGATAGCCAAGAGACCCAGTACTTC. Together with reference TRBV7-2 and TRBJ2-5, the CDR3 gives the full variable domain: GAGVSQSPSNKVTEKGKDVELRCDPISGHTALYWYRQSLGQGLEFLIYFQGNSAPDKSGLPSDRFSAERTGGSVSTLTIQRTQQEDSAVYLCASSLKDSQETQYFGPGTRLLVL.